This T cell receptor (beta chain) was found in a study of cytomegalovirus exposure and HLA in healthy donors. Turning to this clone: What it binds is unknown.

The study, taken as a whole, reports: Presence/absence analyses took donor sequencing depth as roughly uniform.

Both 60 Vbeta primers and 13 Jbeta primers went into the PCR. Here immunoSEQ multiplex PCR was the method, and the copy in TCRdb shows in-frame clones only, minus some. The table shows over 200,000 clones, with approximately 82% occurring only once. The clonotype was recovered from a male donor in good health and CMV-seronegative. The sample was PBMCs.

CDR3 sequence reads: CASSLSRTGGGNQPQHF. CDR3 nucleotide sequence: TGTGCCAGCAGTTTATCGAGGACAGGGGGAGGAAATCAGCCCCAGCATTTT. The gene calls are TRBV27 and TRBJ1-5, with 10 bases that match TRBD1. J was trimmed by 4 bases and V by 0 bases; bases with no gene match: 6. Germline assignment: CDR1 MNHEY and CDR2 SMNVEV (reference sequence). The CDR3 contains 17 residues.